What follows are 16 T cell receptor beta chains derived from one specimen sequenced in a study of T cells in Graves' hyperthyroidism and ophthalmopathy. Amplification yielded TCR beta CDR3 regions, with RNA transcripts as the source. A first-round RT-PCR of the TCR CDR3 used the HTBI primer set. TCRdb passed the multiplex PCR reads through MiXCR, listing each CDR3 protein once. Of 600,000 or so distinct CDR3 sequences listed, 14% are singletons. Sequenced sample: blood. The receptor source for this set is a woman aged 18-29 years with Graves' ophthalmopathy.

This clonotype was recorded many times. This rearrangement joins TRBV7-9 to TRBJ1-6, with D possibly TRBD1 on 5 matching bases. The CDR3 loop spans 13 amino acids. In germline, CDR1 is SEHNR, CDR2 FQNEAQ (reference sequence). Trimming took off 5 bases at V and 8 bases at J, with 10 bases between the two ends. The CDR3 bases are TGTGCCAGCAGCCCTCCGGGGGATTCACCCCTCCACTTT. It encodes CASSPPGDSPLHF.

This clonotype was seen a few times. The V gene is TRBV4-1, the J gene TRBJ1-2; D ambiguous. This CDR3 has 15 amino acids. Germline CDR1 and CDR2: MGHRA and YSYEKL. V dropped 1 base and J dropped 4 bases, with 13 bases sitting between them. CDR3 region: CASSQVSGLGYGYTF. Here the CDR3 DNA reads TGCGCCAGCAGCCAAGTTTCGGGTCTAGGCTATGGCTACACCTTC.

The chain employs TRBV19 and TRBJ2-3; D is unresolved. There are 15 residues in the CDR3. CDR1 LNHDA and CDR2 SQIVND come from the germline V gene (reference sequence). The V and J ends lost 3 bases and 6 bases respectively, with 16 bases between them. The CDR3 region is CASSIKRATGDTQYF. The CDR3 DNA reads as TGTGCCAGTAGTATTAAAAGGGCTACCGGGGATACGCAGTATTTT.

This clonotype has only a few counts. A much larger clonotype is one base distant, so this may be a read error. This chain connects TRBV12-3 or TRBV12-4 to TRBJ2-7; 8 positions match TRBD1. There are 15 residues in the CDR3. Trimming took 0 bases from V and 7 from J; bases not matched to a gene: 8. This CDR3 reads CASSLAAGGSQEQYF. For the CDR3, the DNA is TGTGCCAGCAGTTTAGCGGCAGGGGGCTCCCAGGAGCAGTACTTC.

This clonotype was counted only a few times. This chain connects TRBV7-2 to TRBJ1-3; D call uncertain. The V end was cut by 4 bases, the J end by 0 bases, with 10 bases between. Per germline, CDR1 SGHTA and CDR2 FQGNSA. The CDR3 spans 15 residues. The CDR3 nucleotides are TGTGCCAGCAGCTCACAATCAAGCTCTGGAAACACCATATATTTT. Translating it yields CASSSQSSSGNTIYF.

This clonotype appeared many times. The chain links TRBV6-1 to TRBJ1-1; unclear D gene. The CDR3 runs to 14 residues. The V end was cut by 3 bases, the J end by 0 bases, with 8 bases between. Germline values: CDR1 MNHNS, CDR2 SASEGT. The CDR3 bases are TGTGCCAGCAGTGAGGGCCACATGAACACTGAAGCTTTCTTT. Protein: CASSEGHMNTEAFF.

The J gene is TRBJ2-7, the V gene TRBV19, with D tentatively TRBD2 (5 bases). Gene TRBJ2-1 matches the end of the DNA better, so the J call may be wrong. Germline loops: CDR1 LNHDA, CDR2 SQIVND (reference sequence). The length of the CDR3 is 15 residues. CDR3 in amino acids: CASSIGLGVSYEQFF. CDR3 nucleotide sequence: TGTGCCAGTAGTATAGGGTTGGGAGTCTCCTACGAGCAGTTCTTC.

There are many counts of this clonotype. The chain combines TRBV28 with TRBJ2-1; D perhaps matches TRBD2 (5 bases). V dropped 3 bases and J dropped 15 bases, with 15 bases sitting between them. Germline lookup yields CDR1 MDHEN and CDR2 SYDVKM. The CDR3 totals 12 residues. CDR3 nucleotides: TGTGCCAGCAGTTTTCTCGGGAAATCCCGGTTCTTC. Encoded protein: CASSFLGKSRFF.

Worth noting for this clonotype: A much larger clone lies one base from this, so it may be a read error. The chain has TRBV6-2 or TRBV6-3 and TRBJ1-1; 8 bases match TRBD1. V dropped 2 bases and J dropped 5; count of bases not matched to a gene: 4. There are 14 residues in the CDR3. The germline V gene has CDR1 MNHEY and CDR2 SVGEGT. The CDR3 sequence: CASSYQGARTEAFF. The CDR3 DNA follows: TGTGCCAGCAGTTACCAGGGGGCTAGGACTGAAGCTTTCTTT.

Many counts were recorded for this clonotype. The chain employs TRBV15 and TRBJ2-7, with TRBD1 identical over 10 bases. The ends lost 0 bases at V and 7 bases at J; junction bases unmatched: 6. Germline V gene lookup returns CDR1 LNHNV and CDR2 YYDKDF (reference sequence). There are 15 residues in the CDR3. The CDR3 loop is CATSRDKGQGREQYF. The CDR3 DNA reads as TGTGCCACCAGCAGAGATAAGGGACAGGGGAGGGAGCAGTACTTC.

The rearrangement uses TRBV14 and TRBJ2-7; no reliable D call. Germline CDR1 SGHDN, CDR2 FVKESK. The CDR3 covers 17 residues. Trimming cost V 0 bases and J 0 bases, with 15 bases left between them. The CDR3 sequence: CASSQEARQPSSYEQYF. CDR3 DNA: TGTGCCAGCAGCCAAGAGGCTCGTCAGCCGAGCTCCTACGAGCAGTACTTC.

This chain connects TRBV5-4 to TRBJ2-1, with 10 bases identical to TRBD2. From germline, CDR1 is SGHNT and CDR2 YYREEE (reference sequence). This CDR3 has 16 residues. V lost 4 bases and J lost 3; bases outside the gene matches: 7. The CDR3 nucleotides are TGTGCCAGCAGCCCTTCTAGCGGGAGAGTCTACAATGAGCAGTTCTTC. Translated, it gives CASSPSSGRVYNEQFF.

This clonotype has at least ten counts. CDR3 nucleotide sequence: TGTGCCTGGAGTACGGGACTTTTCGGCGCAGATACGCAGTATTTT. This gives the protein CAWSTGLFGADTQYF. The V and J genes are TRBV30 and TRBJ2-3; a weak D match, TRBD2 (6 bases). CDR3 length equals 15 residues. The V end was cut by 2 bases, the J end by 4 bases, with 16 bases between. CDR1 is GTSNPN and CDR2 is SVGIG in the germline V gene (reference sequence).

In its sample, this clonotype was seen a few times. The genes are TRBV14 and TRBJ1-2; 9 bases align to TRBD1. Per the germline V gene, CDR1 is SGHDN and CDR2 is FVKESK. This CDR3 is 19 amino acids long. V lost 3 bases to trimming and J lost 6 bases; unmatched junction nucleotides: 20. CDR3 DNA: TGTGCCAGCAGCCACCTCGGGACAGGGCAGGCCTATAACGCTGATGGCTACACCTTC. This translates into CASSHLGTGQAYNADGYTF. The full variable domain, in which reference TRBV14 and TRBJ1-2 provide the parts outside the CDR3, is EAGVTQFPSHSVIEKGQTVTLRCDPISGHDNLYWYRRVMGKEIKFLLHFVKESKQDESGMPNNRFLAERTGGTYSTLKVQPAELEDSGVYFCASSHLGTGQAYNADGYTFGSGTRLTVV.

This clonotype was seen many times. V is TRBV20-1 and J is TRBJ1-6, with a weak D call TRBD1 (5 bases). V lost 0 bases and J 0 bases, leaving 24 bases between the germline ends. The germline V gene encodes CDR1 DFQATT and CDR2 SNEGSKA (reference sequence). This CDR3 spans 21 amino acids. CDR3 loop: CSARDYAGGSQVISYNSPLHF. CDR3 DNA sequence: TGCAGTGCTAGAGATTATGCCGGCGGATCACAGGTGATCTCCTATAATTCACCCCTCCACTTT.

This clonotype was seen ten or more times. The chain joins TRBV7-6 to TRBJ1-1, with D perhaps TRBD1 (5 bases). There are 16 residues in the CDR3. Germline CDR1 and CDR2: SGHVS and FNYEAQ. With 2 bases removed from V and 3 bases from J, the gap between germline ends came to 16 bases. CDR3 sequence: CASSLLGGTGYTEAFF. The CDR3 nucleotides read TGTGCCAGCAGCTTATTGGGTGGGACCGGGTACACTGAAGCTTTCTTT.